These 21 T cell receptor beta chains were sequenced from one sample in a study of CD8+ T cells in alopecia areata. Extraction and reverse transcription of RNA yielded cDNA as the sequencing template. Method: immunoSEQ multiplex PCR; TCRdb's copy keeps in-frame clones and lacks some. This table has about 69,000 clones, approximately 60% appearing once. Sequenced material: CD8+ T cells sorted from blood, taken at week 0. The receptors come from a human donor with alopecia areata.

This clone was seen more than once but under ten times. The V gene is TRBV30, the J gene TRBJ1-1; D not certain. The germline V gene encodes CDR1 GTSNPN and CDR2 SVGIG (reference sequence). Trimming stripped 2 bases from V and 1 base from J, with 8 bases between. The CDR3 consists of 13 residues. The CDR3 spells CAWSHAANTEAFF. In DNA form, the CDR3 reads TGTGCCTGGAGTCATGCAGCGAACACTGAAGCTTTCTTT.

The rearrangement uses TRBV10-3 and TRBJ1-2; 10 bases match TRBD1. The germline V gene has CDR1 ENHRY and CDR2 SYGVKD. The CDR3 covers 13 residues. J was trimmed by 10 bases and V by 3 bases; bases with no gene match: 5. The CDR3 sequence: CAISDGTGEPYTF. The CDR3 DNA reads as TGTGCCATCAGTGATGGGACAGGGGAGCCCTACACCTTC.

V is TRBV27 and J is TRBJ2-7; D gene unclear. CDR3 size: 13 residues. CDR1 and CDR2 from the germline V gene are MNHEY and SMNVEV (reference sequence). Trimming took off 2 bases at V and 2 bases at J, with 7 bases between the two ends. The CDR3 protein is CASSLQAPYEQYF. The DNA of the CDR3 is TGTGCCAGCAGTTTACAGGCTCCCTACGAGCAGTACTTC.

The CDR3 spells CASSPTSGIYNEQFF. Here the CDR3 DNA reads TGTGCCAGCAGCCCCACCTCCGGGATATACAATGAGCAGTTCTTC. This sequence joins TRBV7-9 and TRBJ2-1; TRBD2 is a possible D gene (5 bases). There are 15 residues in the CDR3. Germline CDR1 reads SEHNR; CDR2 reads FQNEAQ (reference sequence). V lost 5 bases to trimming and J lost 4 bases, with 15 bases between them.

The chain has TRBV13 and TRBJ2-7; no reliable D call. The CDR3 extends over 13 amino acids. Germline CDR1 and CDR2: PRHDT and FYEKMQ (reference sequence). Deletions cut 3 bases from V and 0 bases from J, with 6 bases between. In nucleotides, the CDR3 is TGTGCCAGCAGCTTGCCACCCTCCTACGAGCAGTACTTC. It yields the protein CASSLPPSYEQYF. The complete variable domain, with remaining parts taken from reference TRBV13 and TRBJ2-7, reads AAGVIQSPRHLIKEKRETATLKCYPIPRHDTVYWYQQGPGQDPQFLISFYEKMQSDKGSIPDRFSAQQFSDYHSELNMSSLELGDSALYFCASSLPPSYEQYFGPGTRLTVT.

The chain joins TRBV20-1 to TRBJ2-5, with D tentatively TRBD1 (5 bases). This CDR3 is built from 11 residues. With 7 bases removed from V and 5 bases from J, the gap between germline ends came to 11 bases. Germline assignment: CDR1 DFQATT and CDR2 SNEGSKA (reference sequence). In nucleotides, the CDR3 is TGCAGTGGCATATCAGGGGAGACCCAGTACTTC. It yields the protein CSGISGETQYF.

The V and J genes are TRBV29-1 and TRBJ2-5; the D gene could be TRBD1 or TRBD2 (5 bases each). The CDR3 is 15 residues long. Germline CDR1 SQVTM, CDR2 ANQGSEA. The V end was cut by 0 bases, the J end by 5 bases, with 16 bases between. CDR3 DNA: TGCAGCGTTGAAGATCGTGGGGGATGGGGGGAGACCCAGTACTTC. Translated: CSVEDRGGWGETQYF. Combining the CDR3 with reference TRBV29-1 and TRBJ2-5 gives the whole variable domain SAVISQKPSRDICQRGTSLTIQCQVDSQVTMMFWYRQQPGQSLTLIATANQGSEATYESGFVIDKFPISRPNLTFSTLTVSNMSPEDSSIYLCSVEDRGGWGETQYFGPGTRLLVL.

This chain uses TRBV29-1 with TRBJ2-1, with 8 nucleotides matching TRBD1. The CDR3 is made up of 14 amino acids. Germline V gives CDR1 SQVTM, CDR2 ANQGSEA. The ends lost 6 bases at V and 5 bases at J; junction bases unmatched: 9. The chain's CDR3 is CSVSRQGLDNEQFF. The CDR3 DNA is TGCAGCGTAAGCAGACAGGGGCTTGACAATGAGCAGTTCTTC.

This clone was found once. The rearrangement uses TRBV27 and TRBJ2-7, with TRBD2 matching over 14 bases. V was pared by 5 bases and J by 4 bases, with 4 bases of the junction left unmatched. From germline, CDR1 is MNHEY and CDR2 SMNVEV (reference sequence). CDR3 length: 15 residues. The CDR3 DNA reads as TGTGCCAGCAGTCCGGGACTAGCGGGAGCATACGAGCAGTACTTC. Its translation: CASSPGLAGAYEQYF.

V gene TRBV29-1 combines with J gene TRBJ2-1; TRBD2 matches 11 bases. Trimming removed 3 bases from V and 8 bases from J; junction bases left unmatched: 3. This CDR3 has 13 amino acids. CDR1 and CDR2 from the germline V gene are SQVTM and ANQGSEA. The CDR3 here is CSVEGLAVHEQFF. CDR3 DNA: TGCAGCGTTGAGGGACTAGCGGTCCATGAGCAGTTCTTC.

The chain employs TRBV29-1 and TRBJ1-1; D remains ambiguous. Germline V gene data show CDR1 as SQVTM and CDR2 as ANQGSEA. The V gene lost 1 base and the J gene lost 1 base, with 7 bases spanning the gap. The CDR3 is 13 amino acids. In DNA form, the CDR3 reads TGCAGCGTTGAAGTATGGGGGAACACTGAAGCTTTCTTT. Translated, it gives CSVEVWGNTEAFF.

This clone appeared a few times. This chain joins TRBV6-5 and TRBJ2-1; possibly TRBD1 or TRBD2 for D (6 bases each). V dropped 2 bases and J dropped 6 bases, with 14 bases sitting between them. The CDR3 length is 15 residues. Germline V gene sequence: CDR1 MNHEY, CDR2 SVGAGI. The CDR3 protein is CASSYQPEGGNEQFF. CDR3 nucleotides: TGTGCCAGCAGTTACCAACCCGAGGGGGGCAATGAGCAGTTCTTC.

This clone has only a few counts. The chain carries TRBV19 and TRBJ2-7, with 11 bases aligning to TRBD2. The CDR3 contains 16 residues. Trimming removed 4 bases from V and 3 bases from J; junction bases left unmatched: 8. Germline CDR1 LNHDA, CDR2 SQIVND (reference sequence). The CDR3 loop reads CASSSGRGLAGYEQYF. Written as DNA, the CDR3 is TGTGCCAGTAGTAGTGGCCGCGGACTAGCGGGCTACGAGCAGTACTTC.

This clone was counted only a few times. This chain's CDR3 is CASSLAGTNTEAFF. In DNA form, the CDR3 reads TGTGCCAGCAGCTTAGCAGGGACGAACACTGAAGCTTTCTTT. The genes are TRBV7-8 and TRBJ1-1; TRBD1 might be the D (5 bases). This CDR3 contains 14 residues. V lost 0 bases and J lost 1, with 6 bases in between. Germline lookup yields CDR1 SGHVS and CDR2 FQNEAQ.

The chain recombines TRBV7-8 with TRBJ1-5; D is unclear. The CDR3 totals 14 residues. The germline gives CDR1 SGHVS, CDR2 FQNEAQ. V gave up 5 bases and J gave up 5 bases, with 13 bases separating them. The CDR3: CASSIRHSHQPQHF. The CDR3 DNA reads TGTGCCAGCAGCATACGACATTCCCATCAGCCCCAGCATTTT.

The chain has TRBV14 and TRBJ2-1; 7 nucleotides align to TRBD1. With 5 bases clipped from V and 4 bases from J, the junction kept 5 bases outside the gene matches. CDR3 length equals 14 residues. Germline assignment: CDR1 SGHDN and CDR2 FVKESK. CDR3 DNA sequence: TGTGCCAGCAGCGGGACAGCGACGTACAATGAGCAGTTCTTC. Translated, it gives CASSGTATYNEQFF.

J is TRBJ2-3 and V is TRBV13; D ambiguous. The CDR3 spans 15 residues. Germline CDR1 PRHDT, CDR2 FYEKMQ (reference sequence). Trimming took off 3 bases at V and 3 bases at J, with 13 bases between the two ends. The CDR3, as DNA: TGTGCCAGCAGCTTTTACTACGTGACTACAGATACGCAGTATTTT. It encodes CASSFYYVTTDTQYF.

The chain carries TRBV27 and TRBJ2-7, with D uncertain. Germline V gives CDR1 MNHEY, CDR2 SMNVEV (reference sequence). CDR3 length equals 16 residues. Trimming left V 5 bases short and J 0 bases short, with 17 bases between. CDR3 sequence reads: CASSPDLQAVSYEQYF. CDR3 coding DNA: TGTGCCAGCAGTCCAGATCTCCAGGCCGTCTCCTACGAGCAGTACTTC.

The chain's CDR3 is CASFPSVWLGARTSGTPTHEQFF. In DNA, the CDR3 is TGTGCCAGCTTCCCGTCGGTCTGGTTAGGGGCCCGGACTAGCGGGACCCCCACCCATGAGCAGTTCTTC. The chain combines TRBV13 with TRBJ2-1, with TRBD2 matching 12 bases. Germline CDR1 reads PRHDT; CDR2 reads FYEKMQ (reference sequence). With V trimmed by 8 bases and J by 8 bases, 34 bases remained unmatched. The CDR3 has 23 residues.

V and J are TRBV27 and TRBJ2-4; 11 bases line up with TRBD2. The CDR3 length is 19 residues. Germline CDR1 is MNHEY and CDR2 is SMNVEV (reference sequence). V lost 6 bases, J lost 0 bases, and 13 bases stayed unmatched. DNA for the CDR3: TGTGCCAGCAGGCCCCTAGCGGGAGGAGGGGGGCTAGCCAAAAACATTCAGTACTTC. This translates into CASRPLAGGGGLAKNIQYF.

This chain links TRBV7-9 with TRBJ2-7; TRBD2 is a possible D gene (6 bases). Germline loops: CDR1 SEHNR, CDR2 FQNEAQ (reference sequence). The germline V and J ends were trimmed by 5 bases and 3 bases, with 11 bases remaining between them. The CDR3 is 13 residues long. The CDR3 nucleotides are TGTGCCAGCAGCGCCCCGGGGGTCTACGAGCAGTACTTC. Protein: CASSAPGVYEQYF.